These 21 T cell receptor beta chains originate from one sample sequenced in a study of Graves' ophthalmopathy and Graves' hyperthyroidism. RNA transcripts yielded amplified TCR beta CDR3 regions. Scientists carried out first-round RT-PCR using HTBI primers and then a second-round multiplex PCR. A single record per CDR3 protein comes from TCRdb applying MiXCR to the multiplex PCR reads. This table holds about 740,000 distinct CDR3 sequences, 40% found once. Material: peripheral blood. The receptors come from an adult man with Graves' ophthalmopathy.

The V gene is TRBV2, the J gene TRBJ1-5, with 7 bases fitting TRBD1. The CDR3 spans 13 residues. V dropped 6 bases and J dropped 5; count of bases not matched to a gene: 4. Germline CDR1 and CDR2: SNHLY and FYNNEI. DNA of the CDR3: TGTGCCAGCAGAGGGGGCGCCGATCAGCCCCAGCATTTT. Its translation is CASRGGADQPQHF.

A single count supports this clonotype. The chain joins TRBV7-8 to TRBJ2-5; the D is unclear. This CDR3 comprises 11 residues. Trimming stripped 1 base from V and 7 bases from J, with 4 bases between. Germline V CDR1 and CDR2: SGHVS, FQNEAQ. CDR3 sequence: CASSLGLTQYF. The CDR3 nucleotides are TGTGCCAGCAGCTTAGGACTGACCCAGTACTTC.

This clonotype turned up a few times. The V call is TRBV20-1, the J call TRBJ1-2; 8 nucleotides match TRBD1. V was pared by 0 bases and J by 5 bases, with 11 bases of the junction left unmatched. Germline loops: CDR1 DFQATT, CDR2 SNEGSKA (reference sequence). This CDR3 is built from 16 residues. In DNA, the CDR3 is TGCAGTGCTAGAGATAATCAGGGGGCGTTTACTTATGGCTACACCTTC. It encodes CSARDNQGAFTYGYTF.

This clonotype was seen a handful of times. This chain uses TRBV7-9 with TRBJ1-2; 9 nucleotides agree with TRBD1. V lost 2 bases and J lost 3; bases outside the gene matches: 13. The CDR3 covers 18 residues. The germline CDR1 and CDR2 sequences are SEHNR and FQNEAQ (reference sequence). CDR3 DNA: TGTGCCAGCAGCTTATCGAACCAAGACAGGGGGAAAGACTATGGCTACACCTTC. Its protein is CASSLSNQDRGKDYGYTF.

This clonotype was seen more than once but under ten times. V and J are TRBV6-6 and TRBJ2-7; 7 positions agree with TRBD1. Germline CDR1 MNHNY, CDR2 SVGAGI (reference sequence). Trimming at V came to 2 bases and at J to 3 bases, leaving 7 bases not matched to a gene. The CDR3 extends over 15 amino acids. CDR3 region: CASSYLGGSDYEQYF. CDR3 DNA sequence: TGTGCCAGCAGTTACCTAGGGGGCTCCGACTACGAGCAGTACTTC.

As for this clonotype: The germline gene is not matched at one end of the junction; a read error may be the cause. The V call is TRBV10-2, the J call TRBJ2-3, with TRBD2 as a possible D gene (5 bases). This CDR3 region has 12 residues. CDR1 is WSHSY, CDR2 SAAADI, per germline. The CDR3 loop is CASNEGTDTQYF. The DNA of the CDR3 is TGCGCCAGCAATGAGGGAACAGATACGCAGTATTTT.

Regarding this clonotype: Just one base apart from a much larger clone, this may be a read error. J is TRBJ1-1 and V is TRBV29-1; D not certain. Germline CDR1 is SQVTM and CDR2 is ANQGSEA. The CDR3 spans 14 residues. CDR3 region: CSVVGGDYDTEASF. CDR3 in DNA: TGCAGCGTTGTCGGCGGAGATTACGACACTGAAGCTTCCTTT.

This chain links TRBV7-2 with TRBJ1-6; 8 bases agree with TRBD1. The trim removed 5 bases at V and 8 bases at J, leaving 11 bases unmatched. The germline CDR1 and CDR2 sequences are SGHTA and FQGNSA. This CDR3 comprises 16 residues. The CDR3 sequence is CASSLRQGRTDSPLHF. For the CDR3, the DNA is TGTGCCAGCAGCCTGCGACAGGGGCGAACGGATTCACCCCTCCACTTT.

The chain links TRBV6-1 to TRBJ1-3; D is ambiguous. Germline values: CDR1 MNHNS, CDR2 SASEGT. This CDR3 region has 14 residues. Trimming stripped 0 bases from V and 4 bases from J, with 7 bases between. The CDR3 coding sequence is TGTGCCAGCAGTGAAGCGGCCAGAGGAAACACCATATATTTT. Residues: CASSEAARGNTIYF.

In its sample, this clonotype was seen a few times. CDR3 region: CASSQAINTGELFF. CDR3 nucleotide sequence: TGTGCCAGTAGCCAGGCGATCAACACCGGGGAGCTGTTTTTT. The chain employs TRBV19 and TRBJ2-2; D remains ambiguous. Looked up from germline, CDR1 is LNHDA and CDR2 is SQIVND (reference sequence). The V gene lost 6 bases and the J gene lost 2 bases, with 10 bases spanning the gap. This CDR3 is 14 amino acids long.

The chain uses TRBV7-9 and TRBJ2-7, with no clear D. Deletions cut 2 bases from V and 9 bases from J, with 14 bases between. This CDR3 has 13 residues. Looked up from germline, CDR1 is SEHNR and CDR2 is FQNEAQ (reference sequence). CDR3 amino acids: CASSLMLDGSQYF. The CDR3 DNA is TGTGCCAGCAGCTTAATGTTAGACGGTTCGCAGTACTTC.

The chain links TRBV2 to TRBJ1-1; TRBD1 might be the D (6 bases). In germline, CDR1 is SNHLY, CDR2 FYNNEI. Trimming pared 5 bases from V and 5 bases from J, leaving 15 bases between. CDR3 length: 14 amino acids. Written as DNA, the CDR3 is TGTGCCAGCAGTTTCCCAGGGGTTTTAACTGAAGCTTTCTTT. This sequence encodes CASSFPGVLTEAFF.

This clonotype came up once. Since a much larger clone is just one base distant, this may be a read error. The CDR3 loop is CASSVESRGARAFF. The DNA of the CDR3 is TGTGCCAGCAGCGTAGAAAGTAGAGGGGCCAGAGCTTTCTTT. The V gene is TRBV9, the J gene TRBJ1-1, with TRBD1 as a possible D gene (5 bases). Germline V gives CDR1 SGDLS, CDR2 YYNGEE. The V end was cut by 0 bases, the J end by 10 bases, with 16 bases between. CDR3 size: 14 residues.

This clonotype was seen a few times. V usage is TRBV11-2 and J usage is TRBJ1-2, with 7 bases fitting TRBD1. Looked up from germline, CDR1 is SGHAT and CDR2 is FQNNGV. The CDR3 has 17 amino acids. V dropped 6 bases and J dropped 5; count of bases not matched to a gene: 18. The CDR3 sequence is CASRGYWPGTASYGYTF. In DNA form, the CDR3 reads TGTGCCAGCAGGGGGTACTGGCCCGGGACAGCGAGTTATGGCTACACCTTC.

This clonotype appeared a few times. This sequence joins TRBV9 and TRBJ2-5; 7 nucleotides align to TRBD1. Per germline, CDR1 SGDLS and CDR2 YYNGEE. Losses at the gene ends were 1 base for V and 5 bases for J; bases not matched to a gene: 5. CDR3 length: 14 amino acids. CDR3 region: CASSVQGVSETQYF. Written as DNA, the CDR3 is TGTGCCAGCAGCGTACAGGGGGTTAGCGAGACCCAGTACTTC. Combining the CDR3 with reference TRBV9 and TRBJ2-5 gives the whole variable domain DSGVTQTPKHLITATGQRVTLRCSPRSGDLSVYWYQQSLDQGLQFLIQYYNGEERAKGNILERFSAQQFPDLHSELNLSSLELGDSALYFCASSVQGVSETQYFGPGTRLLVL.

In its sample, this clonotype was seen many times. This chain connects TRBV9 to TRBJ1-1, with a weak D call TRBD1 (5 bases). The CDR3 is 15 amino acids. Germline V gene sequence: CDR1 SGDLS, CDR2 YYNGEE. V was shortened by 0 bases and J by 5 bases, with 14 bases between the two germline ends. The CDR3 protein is CASSVVSVKGTEAFF. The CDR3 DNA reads TGTGCCAGCAGCGTAGTGTCGGTAAAGGGGACTGAAGCTTTCTTT.

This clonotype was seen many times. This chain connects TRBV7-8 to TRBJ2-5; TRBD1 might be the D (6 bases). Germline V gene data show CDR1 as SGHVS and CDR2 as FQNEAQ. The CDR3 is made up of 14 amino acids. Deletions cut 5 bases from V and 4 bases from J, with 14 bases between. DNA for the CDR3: TGTGCCAGCAGCCCAATGTGGACAGCAGAGACCCAGTACTTC. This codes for CASSPMWTAETQYF.

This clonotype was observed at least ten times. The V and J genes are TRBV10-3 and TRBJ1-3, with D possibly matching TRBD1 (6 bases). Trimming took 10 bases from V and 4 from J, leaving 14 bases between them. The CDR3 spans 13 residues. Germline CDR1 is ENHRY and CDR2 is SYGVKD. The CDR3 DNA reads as TGTGCCAGCAGCATACAGGGAGGAAACACCATATATTTT. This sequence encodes CASSIQGGNTIYF.

As DNA, the CDR3 is TGCAGTGCTAGTACACCCGAGGGCTATGGCTACACCTTC. It yields the protein CSASTPEGYGYTF. The chain employs TRBV20-1 and TRBJ1-2, with D unclear. Trimming removed 3 bases at V and 4 bases at J, with 12 bases between. CDR1 and CDR2 (germline): DFQATT, SNEGSKA (reference sequence). This CDR3 region has 13 residues.

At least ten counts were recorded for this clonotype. The CDR3 loop reads CATWYGELFF. CDR3 sequence (DNA): TGTGCCACTTGGTACGGGGAGCTGTTTTTT. The chain recombines TRBV10-3 with TRBJ2-2; no firm D call. The CDR3 sequence is 10 residues long. The V gene's germline CDR1 is ENHRY and CDR2 SYGVKD. Trimming stripped 10 bases from V and 7 bases from J, with 7 bases between.

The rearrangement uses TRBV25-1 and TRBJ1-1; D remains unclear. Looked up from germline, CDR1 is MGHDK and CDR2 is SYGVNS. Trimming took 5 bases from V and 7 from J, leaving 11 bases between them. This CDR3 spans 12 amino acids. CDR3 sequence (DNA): TGTGCCAGCAGTTTATTCAAGGGTGAAGCTTTCTTT. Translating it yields CASSLFKGEAFF.